This TCR beta chain was found in a study of cytomegalovirus exposure and HLA in healthy donors. Findings and limits, study-wide: The study flagged about 150 TCR beta chains as cytomegalovirus-associated.

Germline values: CDR1 SGHRS, CDR2 YFSETQ. The length of the CDR3 is 15 residues. Trimming at V came to 3 bases and at J to 4 bases, leaving 7 bases not matched to a gene. The PCR ran on 60 Vbeta and 13 Jbeta primers. Only in-frame clones appear in the TCRdb table, and some are missing; sequencing was by immunoSEQ multiplex PCR. The sample shows 150,000 to 200,000 clones, about 80% of them seen only once. As regards this clone: What it recognizes is unknown.

The specimen was PBMCs. This clonotype was obtained from a female donor in good health and CMV-seronegative. The rearrangement joins TRBV5-1 to TRBJ1-3; 7 bases are shared with TRBD1. The DNA of the CDR3 is TGCGCCAGCAGCTCTACAGGGGCGCGGGGAAACACCATATATTTT. The encoded protein is CASSSTGARGNTIYF.